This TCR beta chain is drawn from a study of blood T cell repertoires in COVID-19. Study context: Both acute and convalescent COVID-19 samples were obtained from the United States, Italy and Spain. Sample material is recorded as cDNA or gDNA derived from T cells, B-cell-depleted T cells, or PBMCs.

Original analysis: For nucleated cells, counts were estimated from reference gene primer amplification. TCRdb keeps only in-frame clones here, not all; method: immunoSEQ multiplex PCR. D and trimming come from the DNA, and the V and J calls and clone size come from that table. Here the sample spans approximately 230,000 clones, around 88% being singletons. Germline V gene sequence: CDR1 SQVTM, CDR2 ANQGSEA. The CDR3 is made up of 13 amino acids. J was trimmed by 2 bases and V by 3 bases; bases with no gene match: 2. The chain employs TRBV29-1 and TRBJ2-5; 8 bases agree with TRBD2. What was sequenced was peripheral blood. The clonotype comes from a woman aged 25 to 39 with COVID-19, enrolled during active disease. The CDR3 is CSVEREEQETQYF. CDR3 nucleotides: TGCAGCGTTGAGCGGGAGGAACAAGAGACCCAGTACTTC.